Described below is a single T cell receptor (beta chain) sequence and its context. Antigen: not known. This sample was taken from a study of cytomegalovirus exposure and HLA in healthy donors. Study-level points and caveats: High sensitivity and specificity were reportedly achieved when the classifier diagnosed cytomegalovirus status.

The PCR made use of 60 Vbeta and 13 Jbeta primers. Measured with immunoSEQ multiplex PCR; TCRdb has only the in-frame clones, and not every one. The table shows under 110,000 clones, with roughly 80% occurring only once. Deletions cut 1 base from V and 5 bases from J, with 6 bases between. The CDR3 extends over 13 amino acids. CDR1 and CDR2 from the germline V gene are SGHKS and YYEKEE (reference sequence). Sequencing was carried out using PBMCs. The receptor comes from a man in his fifties or sixties in good health and CMV-seronegative. The J gene is TRBJ1-4, the V gene TRBV5-5; no firm D call. CDR3 sequence (DNA): TGTGCCAGCAGCTTGTCGGAGAATGAAAAACTGTTTTTT. Residues: CASSLSENEKLFF.